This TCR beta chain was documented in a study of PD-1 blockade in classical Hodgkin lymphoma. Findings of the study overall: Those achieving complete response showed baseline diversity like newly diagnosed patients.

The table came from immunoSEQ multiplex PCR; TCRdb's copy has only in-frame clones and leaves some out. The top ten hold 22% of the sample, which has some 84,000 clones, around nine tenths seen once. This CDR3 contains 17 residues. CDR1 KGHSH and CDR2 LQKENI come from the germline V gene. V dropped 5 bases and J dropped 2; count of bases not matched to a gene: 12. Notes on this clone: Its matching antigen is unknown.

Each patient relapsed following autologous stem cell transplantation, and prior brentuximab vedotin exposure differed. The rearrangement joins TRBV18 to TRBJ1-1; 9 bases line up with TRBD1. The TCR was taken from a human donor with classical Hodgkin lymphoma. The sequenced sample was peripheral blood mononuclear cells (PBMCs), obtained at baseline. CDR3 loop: CASSKTLGTGGNTEAFF. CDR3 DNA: TGTGCCAGCTCAAAAACATTGGGCACAGGGGGCAACACTGAAGCTTTCTTT. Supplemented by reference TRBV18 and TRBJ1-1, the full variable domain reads NAGVMQNPRHLVRRRGQEARLRCSPMKGHSHVYWYRQLPEEGLKFMVYLQKENIIDESGMPKERFSAEFPKEGPSILRIQQVVRGDSAAYFCASSKTLGTGGNTEAFFGQGTRLTVV.